The 22 T cell receptor beta chains below were found in one sample sequenced in a study of T cell changes during pregnancy in multiple sclerosis. The assay was immunoSEQ multiplex PCR, and TCRdb's table has in-frame clones only and misses some. Counted here are roughly 60,000 clones, around 91% occurring once; the ten biggest clones make up around 2.1%. The sample consisted of peripheral blood, taken in the second trimester of pregnancy. The receptors were gathered from a female donor in good health, enrolled as a control in a pregnancy study.

V is TRBV6-5 and J is TRBJ1-2; tentative D call: TRBD1 (6 bases). CDR1 is MNHEY and CDR2 is SVGAGI in the germline V gene. The V and J ends lost 2 bases and 4 bases respectively, with 14 bases between them. The CDR3 sequence is 15 residues long. The CDR3 loop reads CASSYTTGTTYGYTF. Here the CDR3 DNA reads TGTGCCAGCAGTTACACCACCGGGACAACCTATGGCTACACCTTC.

This clone was observed a few times. The rearrangement joins TRBV7-2 to TRBJ2-7; tentatively, D is TRBD1 (6 bases). This CDR3 is 14 amino acids long. Deletions cut 6 bases from V and 1 base from J, with 13 bases between. Germline values: CDR1 SGHTA, CDR2 FQGNSA. The CDR3 here is CASSRQATSYEQYF. In nucleotides, the CDR3 is TGTGCCAGCAGTCGACAGGCAACTTCCTACGAGCAGTACTTC. Variable domain in full (rest from reference TRBV7-2 and TRBJ2-7): GAGVSQSPSNKVTEKGKDVELRCDPISGHTALYWYRQSLGQGLEFLIYFQGNSAPDKSGLPSDRFSAERTGGSVSTLTIQRTQQEDSAVYLCASSRQATSYEQYFGPGTRLTVT.

The chain is built from TRBV11-2 and TRBJ2-1; a possible D gene is TRBD2 (6 bases). Trimming pared 5 bases from V and 0 bases from J, leaving 11 bases between. The CDR3 totals 15 residues. Germline lookup yields CDR1 SGHAT and CDR2 FQNNGV. Written as DNA, the CDR3 is TGTGCCAGCAGCCGGGACGGGAGCTCCTACAATGAGCAGTTCTTC. Its protein product is CASSRDGSSYNEQFF.

The V gene is TRBV9, the J gene TRBJ1-5; TRBD1 might be the D (5 bases). Germline V lookup: CDR1 SGDLS, CDR2 YYNGEE. The CDR3 contains 15 residues. V lost 3 bases, J lost 1 base, and 11 bases lay in between. The chain's CDR3 is CASSAGQGSNQPQHF. In DNA, the CDR3 is TGTGCCAGCAGCGCCGGCCAGGGAAGCAATCAGCCCCAGCATTTT.

The V and J genes are TRBV7-9 and TRBJ1-3, with TRBD1 identical over 9 bases. There are 16 residues in the CDR3. J gave up 4 bases and V 5 bases, and 9 bases lay outside the gene matches. CDR1 is SEHNR and CDR2 is FQNEAQ in the germline V gene (reference sequence). CDR3 sequence: CASSPPTGTGGNTIYF. The CDR3 region has the DNA TGTGCCAGCAGCCCCCCGACCGGGACAGGGGGAAACACCATATATTTT.

The chain uses TRBV30 and TRBJ1-5; possibly TRBD1 for D (6 bases). Germline V gene sequence: CDR1 GTSNPN, CDR2 SVGIG (reference sequence). The ends were cut back, 3 bases at V and 5 bases at J, with 14 bases in the middle. CDR3 size: 14 residues. The CDR3 protein is CAWSSLQGDQPQHF. The CDR3 bases are TGTGCCTGGAGCTCTTTACAGGGCGATCAGCCCCAGCATTTT. Based on the CDR3 plus reference TRBV30 and TRBJ1-5, the full variable domain is SQTIHQWPATLVQPVGSPLSLECTVEGTSNPNLYWYRQAAGRGLQLLFYSVGIGQISSEVPQNLSASRPQDRQFILSSKKLLLSDSGFYLCAWSSLQGDQPQHFGDGTRLSIL.

This clone was counted between two and nine times. The CDR3 loop is CSVAGAAEAFF. The DNA for the CDR3 is TGCAGCGTTGCAGGGGCAGCTGAAGCTTTCTTT. The chain recombines TRBV29-1 with TRBJ1-1; D may be TRBD1 (6 bases). CDR1 is SQVTM and CDR2 is ANQGSEA in the germline V gene. V gave up 4 bases and J gave up 6 bases, with 9 bases separating them. CDR3 length equals 11 residues.

This chain links TRBV5-4 with TRBJ2-1, with D perhaps matching TRBD2 (6 bases). Germline V lookup: CDR1 SGHNT, CDR2 YYREEE (reference sequence). This CDR3 is 12 amino acids long. V was clipped by 3 bases and J by 10 bases, with 11 bases between them. The CDR3 region is CASSWGAGEQFF. The CDR3 DNA sequence: TGTGCCAGCAGCTGGGGCGCGGGGGAGCAGTTCTTC.

The chain combines TRBV5-4 with TRBJ1-6; D not resolved. The germline CDR1 and CDR2 sequences are SGHNT and YYREEE (reference sequence). The CDR3 runs 16 residues. V gave up 0 bases and J gave up 0 bases, with 7 bases separating them. Here the CDR3 DNA reads TGTGCCAGCAGCTTGGCGGGGAGCTCCTATAATTCACCCCTCCACTTT. It specifies CASSLAGSSYNSPLHF.

The rearrangement joins TRBV5-6 to TRBJ2-7, with 10 bases identical to TRBD2. V was clipped by 0 bases and J by 1 base; unmatched bases: 10. This CDR3 spans 18 amino acids. Germline-derived CDR1 and CDR2 are SGHDT and YYEEEE. CDR3 bases: TGTGCCAGCAGCTTGGGACTAGCGGGTCACTCAGGATCCTACGAGCAGTACTTC. As protein: CASSLGLAGHSGSYEQYF.

The J gene is TRBJ1-1, the V gene TRBV6-1, with TRBD1 identical over 10 bases. This CDR3 has 15 residues. The ends lost 6 bases at V and 5 bases at J; junction bases unmatched: 9. Germline V gene sequence: CDR1 MNHNS, CDR2 SASEGT. Here the CDR3 DNA reads TGTGCCAGCAGCCCCGGACAGGGGGAGGGGACTGAAGCTTTCTTT. As protein: CASSPGQGEGTEAFF.

The chain employs TRBV5-4 and TRBJ1-1; 7 bases fit TRBD1. Germline V lookup: CDR1 SGHNT, CDR2 YYREEE (reference sequence). The V segment lost 2 bases and the J segment 3 bases; nucleotides outside the gene matches: 7. This CDR3 spans 15 amino acids. CDR3 in amino acids: CASSFPGGADTEAFF. In DNA, the CDR3 is TGTGCCAGCAGCTTCCCAGGGGGTGCGGACACTGAAGCTTTCTTT.

The J gene is TRBJ2-7, the V gene TRBV25-1; 10 bases match TRBD1. The germline CDR1 and CDR2 sequences are MGHDK and SYGVNS. This CDR3 is 15 amino acids long. V lost 4 bases to trimming and J lost 1 base; unmatched junction nucleotides: 4. CDR3 nucleotides: TGTGCCAGCAGTGCCCCGGGACAGGGGTCCTACGAGCAGTACTTC. It yields the protein CASSAPGQGSYEQYF.

This sequence joins TRBV5-5 and TRBJ2-7; 7 bases are a match to TRBD1. Germline trimming cut 2 bases from V and 0 bases from J; bases unmatched to any gene: 5. The CDR3 is made up of 15 amino acids. Germline CDR1 and CDR2: SGHKS and YYEKEE (reference sequence). The CDR3 sequence is CASSFRQGPSYEQYF. The DNA for the CDR3 is TGTGCCAGCAGCTTCAGACAGGGCCCCTCCTACGAGCAGTACTTC.

The J gene is TRBJ1-4, the V gene TRBV2; 10 bases map to TRBD1. Losses at the gene ends were 10 bases for V and 6 bases for J; bases not matched to a gene: 8. The CDR3 runs to 14 residues. The germline V gene encodes CDR1 SNHLY and CDR2 FYNNEI. As DNA, the CDR3 is TGTGCCACCTCCCGGGACAGGGGAGATGAAAAACTGTTTTTT. Translated: CATSRDRGDEKLFF. The full variable domain, in which reference TRBV2 and TRBJ1-4 provide the parts outside the CDR3, is EPEVTQTPSHQVTQMGQEVILRCVPISNHLYFYWYRQILGQKVEFLVSFYNNEISEKSEIFDDQFSVERPDGSNFTLKIRSTKLEDSAMYFCATSRDRGDEKLFFGSGTQLSVL.

The J gene is TRBJ2-7, the V gene TRBV19; weak D call: TRBD1 (5 bases). The CDR3 sequence is 14 residues long. The ends were cut back, 5 bases at V and 4 bases at J, with 15 bases in the middle. CDR1 is LNHDA and CDR2 is SQIVND in the germline V gene (reference sequence). The DNA for the CDR3 is TGTGCCAGTAGTCCCGCAGGGCCCCGGTACGAGCAGTACTTC. It translates to CASSPAGPRYEQYF. Complete variable domain (other parts from reference TRBV19 and TRBJ2-7): DGGITQSPKYLFRKEGQNVTLSCEQNLNHDAMYWYRQDPGQGLRLIYYSQIVNDFQKGDIAEGYSVSREKKESFPLTVTSAQKNPTAFYLCASSPAGPRYEQYFGPGTRLTVT.

The chain couples TRBV7-9 to TRBJ1-2; 7 bases are shared with TRBD1. The CDR3 sequence is 15 residues long. V was pared by 6 bases and J by 5 bases, with 12 bases of the junction left unmatched. Germline V CDR1 and CDR2: SEHNR, FQNEAQ (reference sequence). The CDR3 loop is CASSTQDRRVYGYTF. CDR3 nucleotides: TGTGCCAGCAGTACCCAGGACAGGCGTGTTTATGGCTACACCTTC. The full variable domain, rest sourced from reference TRBV7-9 and TRBJ1-2, is DTGVSQNPRHKITKRGQNVTFRCDPISEHNRLYWYRQTLGQGPEFLTYFQNEAQLEKSRLLSDRFSAERPKGSFSTLEIQRTEQGDSAMYLCASSTQDRRVYGYTFGSGTRLTVV.

This chain connects TRBV6-1 to TRBJ1-4, with D maybe TRBD1 (5 bases). Deletions cut 2 bases from V and 10 bases from J, with 14 bases between. There are 14 residues in the CDR3. Looked up from germline, CDR1 is MNHNS and CDR2 is SASEGT. In DNA, the CDR3 is TGTGCCAGCAGTGAAAGTGTGGAGGGGAGAAAACTGTTTTTT. This translates into CASSESVEGRKLFF.

This clone was detected only once. V gene TRBV2 combines with J gene TRBJ1-1; 8 bases fit TRBD1. Germline V CDR1 and CDR2: SNHLY, FYNNEI. The trim removed 3 bases at V and 11 bases at J, leaving 11 bases unmatched. The CDR3 is 14 amino acids. The CDR3 DNA sequence: TGTGCCAGCAGTGAGATCGCAGGGGGCGTGACGGCTTTCTTT. It is translated as CASSEIAGGVTAFF.

The chain is built from TRBV28 and TRBJ2-7; 8 nucleotides line up with TRBD2. CDR3 length equals 14 residues. V trimming: 4 bases; J trimming: 5 bases; junction bases outside the gene matches: 7. The germline CDR1 and CDR2 sequences are MDHEN and SYDVKM. CDR3 coding DNA: TGTGCCAGCAGTTCACCGGGACTAGAGAACGAGCAGTACTTC. This codes for CASSSPGLENEQYF.

The rearrangement links TRBV29-1 to TRBJ2-7; D might be TRBD1 (6 bases). The CDR3 spans 13 residues. Germline V lookup: CDR1 SQVTM, CDR2 ANQGSEA. V was clipped by 0 bases and J by 6 bases, with 12 bases between them. The CDR3 DNA follows: TGCAGCGTTGAAGACAGGGGCCTGGGCGAGCAGTACTTC. The encoded protein is CSVEDRGLGEQYF.

CDR3 coding DNA: TGTGCCAGCAGCCCCCAGCTTGACAGGGCTGAAGAAAAACTGTTTTTT. Amino acids: CASSPQLDRAEEKLFF. The chain couples TRBV7-8 to TRBJ1-4, with 7 positions matching TRBD1. The V segment lost 5 bases and the J segment 8 bases; nucleotides outside the gene matches: 14. The germline gives CDR1 SGHVS, CDR2 FQNEAQ. The CDR3 sequence is 16 residues long.